A single sample is the source of the 30 T cell receptor beta chains below, sequenced in a study of T cell changes during pregnancy in multiple sclerosis. Produced via immunoSEQ multiplex PCR; TCRdb's table is partial and in-frame only. In the table there are roughly 61,000 clones, about 94% of which are singletons. The specimen comprised CD8+ T cells from peripheral blood mononuclear cells, sampled after pregnancy. The receptors here all came from a female donor with multiple sclerosis, enrolled in a pregnancy study.

This rearrangement joins TRBV10-2 to TRBJ2-2; 8 nucleotides agree with TRBD1. The CDR3 sequence is 17 residues long. V lost 4 bases to trimming and J lost 4 bases; unmatched junction nucleotides: 11. Germline-derived CDR1 and CDR2 are WSHSY and SAAADI. The CDR3 reads CASSGITGGLITGELFF. In DNA, the CDR3 is TGCGCCAGCAGTGGGATTACAGGGGGTCTTATCACCGGGGAGCTGTTTTTT.

The chain has TRBV9 and TRBJ2-2; 11 bases map to TRBD1. Germline loops: CDR1 SGDLS, CDR2 YYNGEE. V was clipped by 0 bases and J by 4 bases; unmatched bases: 2. This CDR3 is 16 amino acids long. CDR3 in amino acids: CASSVEGTGGTGELFF. DNA for the CDR3: TGTGCCAGCAGCGTAGAAGGGACAGGGGGCACCGGGGAGCTGTTTTTT.

The CDR3 bases are TGTGCCAGCAGCTCTGGGACAGTCAATGAGCAGTTCTTC. It specifies CASSSGTVNEQFF. V and J are TRBV13 and TRBJ2-1; TRBD1 matches 7 bases. The CDR3 totals 13 residues. Trimming removed 4 bases from V and 6 bases from J; junction bases left unmatched: 3. Germline V gene lookup returns CDR1 PRHDT and CDR2 FYEKMQ (reference sequence).

This chain connects TRBV4-1 to TRBJ1-4; perhaps TRBD1 as D (6 bases). V was cut by 4 bases and J by 0 bases, with 21 bases left in between. The CDR3 spans 19 residues. The V gene's germline CDR1 is MGHRA and CDR2 YSYEKL. CDR3 DNA: TGCGCCAGCAGCCGGCGGTTTGTGCTCAGGGGTCCAACTAATGAAAAACTGTTTTTT. Its translation: CASSRRFVLRGPTNEKLFF.

CDR3 loop: CSTFDRDRGYTF. In DNA form, the CDR3 reads TGCAGCACCTTCGACAGGGATCGTGGCTACACCTTC. V usage is TRBV29-1 and J usage is TRBJ1-2, with 7 bases matching TRBD1. The CDR3 runs to 12 residues. Germline V lookup: CDR1 SQVTM, CDR2 ANQGSEA. The V and J ends lost 8 bases and 7 bases, in that order; junction bases with no gene match: 10.

The J gene is TRBJ2-7, the V gene TRBV7-9, with 9 positions matching TRBD1. The junction had 3 bases not matched to a gene; V was cut back by 3 bases and J by 6 bases. The germline gives CDR1 SEHNR, CDR2 FQNEAQ (reference sequence). This CDR3 has 13 residues. The CDR3 DNA is TGTGCCAGCAGCTTCGACAGGGGGGCCGAGCAGTACTTC. It codes for CASSFDRGAEQYF.

The chain uses TRBV6-4 and TRBJ1-1; D is perhaps TRBD1 (6 bases). There are 14 residues in the CDR3. Trimming removed 0 bases from V and 8 bases from J, with 13 bases in between. CDR1 and CDR2 (germline): MRHNA, SNTAGT. This CDR3 is CASSDSKGGTEAFF. The CDR3 nucleotides read TGTGCCAGCAGTGACTCGAAGGGAGGGACAGAAGCTTTCTTT.

The chain employs TRBV6-6 and TRBJ1-1, with D possibly being TRBD1 (6 bases). Trimming pared 5 bases from V and 0 bases from J, leaving 13 bases between. CDR1 is MNHNY and CDR2 is SVGAGI in the germline V gene (reference sequence). The CDR3 length is 15 residues. As DNA, the CDR3 is TGTGCCAGCAGTCGTCAGGGGCCACTGAACACTGAAGCTTTCTTT. This gives the protein CASSRQGPLNTEAFF.

The gene calls are TRBV13 and TRBJ2-7, with 9 bases aligning to TRBD1. V lost 2 bases and J lost 5; bases outside the gene matches: 7. CDR3 length: 15 residues. Germline values: CDR1 PRHDT, CDR2 FYEKMQ (reference sequence). CDR3 sequence: CASSLTGQGRHEQYF. CDR3 DNA: TGTGCCAGCAGCTTAACGGGACAGGGAAGACACGAGCAGTACTTC. Combining the CDR3 with reference TRBV13 and TRBJ2-7 gives the whole variable domain AAGVIQSPRHLIKEKRETATLKCYPIPRHDTVYWYQQGPGQDPQFLISFYEKMQSDKGSIPDRFSAQQFSDYHSELNMSSLELGDSALYFCASSLTGQGRHEQYFGPGTRLTVT.

The V call is TRBV7-9, the J call TRBJ1-2, with 8 bases aligning to TRBD1. The CDR3 length is 14 residues. Trimming removed 0 bases from V and 10 bases from J; junction bases left unmatched: 7. Germline V gene lookup returns CDR1 SEHNR and CDR2 FQNEAQ (reference sequence). CDR3 amino acids: CASSLAQRTGHYTF. The CDR3 nucleotides read TGTGCCAGCAGCTTAGCGCAAAGGACAGGGCACTACACCTTC.

The rearrangement uses TRBV7-9 and TRBJ2-1; 12 bases agree with TRBD2. Germline CDR1 reads SEHNR; CDR2 reads FQNEAQ (reference sequence). Trimming took 1 base from V and 2 from J; bases not matched to a gene: 9. This CDR3 contains 19 residues. The CDR3 loop reads CASSLGSPSGRAAYNEQFF. CDR3 sequence (DNA): TGTGCCAGCAGCTTAGGGTCCCCTAGCGGGAGGGCGGCCTACAATGAGCAGTTCTTC.

The J gene is TRBJ2-7, the V gene TRBV4-1; tentatively, D is TRBD2 (5 bases). CDR3 length: 14 amino acids. Germline V CDR1 and CDR2: MGHRA, YSYEKL. V was shortened by 3 bases and J by 1 base, with 10 bases between the two germline ends. The DNA of the CDR3 is TGCGCCAGCAGCCACCTCGGGGAATCCTACGAGCAGTACTTC. It encodes CASSHLGESYEQYF.

This clone was recorded only once. The rearrangement uses TRBV7-9 and TRBJ2-3; 7 bases align to TRBD2. Unmatched junction bases numbered 11, after V lost 5 bases and J lost 6 bases. This CDR3 region has 15 residues. Germline assignment: CDR1 SEHNR and CDR2 FQNEAQ (reference sequence). This chain's CDR3 is CASSLGTTAWDTQYF. The DNA of the CDR3 is TGTGCCAGCAGCCTAGGGACTACCGCATGGGATACGCAGTATTTT.

The rearrangement joins TRBV7-6 to TRBJ2-1; D is uncertain. V lost 1 base and J lost 0, with 13 bases in between. Germline loops: CDR1 SGHVS, CDR2 FNYEAQ. There are 17 residues in the CDR3. CDR3 bases: TGTGCCAGCAGCTTAGAATGGCGGAGAAGCTCCTACAATGAGCAGTTCTTC. It specifies CASSLEWRRSSYNEQFF.

The chain recombines TRBV6-4 with TRBJ2-3; 8 bases align to TRBD2. The CDR3 spans 16 residues. Looked up from germline, CDR1 is MRHNA and CDR2 is SNTAGT. Unmatched junction bases numbered 3, after V lost 0 bases and J lost 1 base. The CDR3 sequence is CASSDSTGGGTDTQYF. The CDR3 DNA reads TGTGCCAGCAGTGACTCGACGGGAGGGGGCACAGATACGCAGTATTTT.

The chain joins TRBV27 to TRBJ1-2; TRBD1 is a possible D gene (6 bases). This CDR3 comprises 18 residues. The germline CDR1 and CDR2 sequences are MNHEY and SMNVEV (reference sequence). Trimming left V 4 bases short and J 4 bases short, with 25 bases between. The CDR3 region has the DNA TGTGCCAGCAGTTCCTTCCCCTCTCCGGACAGAGTTGGCTATGGCTACACCTTC. Protein: CASSSFPSPDRVGYGYTF.

This chain connects TRBV5-4 to TRBJ2-3; tentative D call: TRBD1 (5 bases). The CDR3 is 15 residues long. With 2 bases removed from V and 0 bases from J, the gap between germline ends came to 10 bases. The germline CDR1 and CDR2 sequences are SGHNT and YYREEE (reference sequence). The DNA of the CDR3 is TGTGCCAGCAGCTTACGGCAGGGTAGCACAGATACGCAGTATTTT. This gives the protein CASSLRQGSTDTQYF.

The chain joins TRBV19 to TRBJ2-1; 9 bases match TRBD1. The CDR3 runs to 14 residues. Germline V gene sequence: CDR1 LNHDA, CDR2 SQIVND (reference sequence). The J segment lost 10 bases and the V segment lost 4 bases, leaving 8 bases of the junction unmatched. In DNA, the CDR3 is TGTGCCAGTAGTACGTACAGGGGGCTAGGCGAGCAGTTCTTC. Encoded protein: CASSTYRGLGEQFF.

The chain recombines TRBV5-8 with TRBJ2-7; 8 bases fit TRBD1. Germline CDR1 SGHTS, CDR2 YDEGEE. V dropped 4 bases and J dropped 2; count of bases not matched to a gene: 8. This CDR3 has 15 amino acids. CDR3 sequence reads: CASSRQRTGTYEQYF. CDR3 DNA sequence: TGTGCCAGCAGCCGCCAACGGACAGGGACCTACGAGCAGTACTTC.

The chain uses TRBV29-1 and TRBJ1-2, with no clear D. V was cut by 3 bases and J by 6 bases, with 11 bases left in between. CDR3 length: 12 amino acids. From germline, CDR1 is SQVTM and CDR2 ANQGSEA. This CDR3 is CSVDEGAHGYTF. CDR3 sequence (DNA): TGCAGCGTTGACGAGGGTGCACATGGCTACACCTTC.

The chain is built from TRBV15 and TRBJ2-1, with 7 bases matching TRBD2. This CDR3 region has 13 residues. Germline V gene sequence: CDR1 LNHNV, CDR2 YYDKDF (reference sequence). Trimming cost V 7 bases and J 6 bases; bases outside gene matches: 6. The CDR3 DNA sequence: TGTGCCACCACACTAGCGTATGTCAATGAGCAGTTCTTC. Protein: CATTLAYVNEQFF.

The chain recombines TRBV6-4 with TRBJ2-1; the match to TRBD2 covers 10 bases. Germline V gene data show CDR1 as MRHNA and CDR2 as SNTAGT. Germline trimming cut 8 bases from V and 9 bases from J; bases unmatched to any gene: 10. The CDR3 has 14 amino acids. In DNA form, the CDR3 reads TGTGCCAGCGGAGATACTAGCGGGACGGGTGAGCAGTTCTTC. Its translation: CASGDTSGTGEQFF.

This chain connects TRBV6-1 to TRBJ2-7; TRBD1 matches 11 bases. V shed 11 bases, J shed 5 bases, and the junction held 11 bases outside the gene matches. The CDR3 totals 14 residues. The V gene's germline CDR1 is MNHNS and CDR2 SASEGT. CDR3 bases: TGTGCCTCCAAGGTCAGGACAGGGGGCAACGAGCAGTACTTC. Translating it yields CASKVRTGGNEQYF.

This clone was counted a single time. The chain is built from TRBV4-2 and TRBJ1-1, with D hard to call. Germline V gene data show CDR1 as LGHNA and CDR2 as YNFKEQ. The CDR3 is 15 residues long. V dropped 0 bases and J dropped 3 bases, with 11 bases sitting between them. The CDR3: CASSQDLDYDTEAFF. The DNA for the CDR3 is TGTGCCAGCAGCCAAGATCTAGATTATGACACTGAAGCTTTCTTT.

V gene TRBV10-3 combines with J gene TRBJ2-7; possibly TRBD2 for D (6 bases). This CDR3 has 16 amino acids. Germline V gene sequence: CDR1 ENHRY, CDR2 SYGVKD. Trimming removed 6 bases from V and 1 base from J, with 19 bases in between. CDR3 loop: CAISDPLWEASYEQYF. In DNA, the CDR3 is TGTGCCATCAGCGACCCCTTGTGGGAGGCGTCCTACGAGCAGTACTTC.

The chain employs TRBV6-5 and TRBJ1-1; a weak D match, TRBD1 (5 bases). The V gene's germline CDR1 is MNHEY and CDR2 SVGAGI. Trimming removed 5 bases from V and 5 bases from J, with 12 bases in between. There are 13 residues in the CDR3. CDR3 amino acids: CASSDGGDTEAFF. In DNA, the CDR3 is TGTGCCAGCAGTGACGGGGGGGATACTGAAGCTTTCTTT.

A single count supports this clone. The chain uses TRBV19 and TRBJ2-1; TRBD1 might be the D (6 bases). From germline, CDR1 is LNHDA and CDR2 SQIVND (reference sequence). The ends were cut back, 3 bases at V and 6 bases at J, with 12 bases in the middle. The CDR3 consists of 14 residues. As DNA, the CDR3 is TGTGCCAGTAGTATTTTGGGGGCGGCCAATGAGCAGTTCTTC. Residues: CASSILGAANEQFF. The full variable domain, completed using reference TRBV19 and TRBJ2-1, is DGGITQSPKYLFRKEGQNVTLSCEQNLNHDAMYWYRQDPGQGLRLIYYSQIVNDFQKGDIAEGYSVSREKKESFPLTVTSAQKNPTAFYLCASSILGAANEQFFGPGTRLTVL.

The rearrangement uses TRBV10-3 and TRBJ2-1; 10 bases fit TRBD2. The CDR3 runs 17 residues. J lost 3 bases, V lost 3 bases, and 8 bases had no gene match. Per germline, CDR1 ENHRY and CDR2 SYGVKD. CDR3 nucleotide sequence: TGTGCCATCAGTGATCTCTCTAGCGGGAGCCACTACAATGAGCAGTTCTTC. Protein sequence: CAISDLSSGSHYNEQFF.

The gene calls are TRBV27 and TRBJ1-1; D uncertain. Per germline, CDR1 MNHEY and CDR2 SMNVEV (reference sequence). Trimming pared 2 bases from V and 5 bases from J, leaving 12 bases between. The CDR3 extends over 14 amino acids. The DNA of the CDR3 is TGTGCCAGCAGTTTAGGAGGGTATGGGACTGAAGCTTTCTTT. Amino acid sequence: CASSLGGYGTEAFF.

The V gene is TRBV9, the J gene TRBJ2-7, with TRBD1 matching 7 bases. With 4 bases clipped from V and 0 bases from J, the junction kept 7 bases outside the gene matches. Germline CDR1 SGDLS, CDR2 YYNGEE. This CDR3 spans 15 amino acids. The CDR3: CASSLRDSSSYEQYF. The CDR3 DNA follows: TGTGCCAGCAGCCTAAGGGACAGCAGCTCCTACGAGCAGTACTTC.